This TCR beta chain was identified in a study of blood T cells in healthy people across ages. In each sample, at least 7 million PBMCs were isolated. The amount of total RNA extracted per sample was at least 5.5 micrograms. With a J-beta primer mix and a sample-barcoded 5' primer, a second PCR ran about 7 to 11 cycles. There were at least 2.5 million CDR3-containing paired-end reads obtained from each sample. TCRdb called the 5' RACE reads again in MiXCR, with one record for every CDR3 protein. This table holds 1.5 million to 2 million distinct CDR3 sequences, roughly 32% found once. CDR1 is MNHEY, CDR2 SMNVEV, per germline (reference sequence). This CDR3 contains 13 residues. Study-wide results and caveats: More naive CD4+ cells and higher diversity marked long-lived donors relative to aged donors.

As for this clonotype: Its antigen is unidentified. A much larger clone sits a single nucleotide away, making a read error possible.

Sample: blood. The source is a young woman in good health. V and J are TRBV27 and TRBJ2-7, with 9 bases aligning to TRBD1. Here the CDR3 DNA reads TGTGCCGGCAGCAAAGGACAGGGGTACGAGCAGTACTTC. Protein sequence: CAGSKGQGYEQYF.